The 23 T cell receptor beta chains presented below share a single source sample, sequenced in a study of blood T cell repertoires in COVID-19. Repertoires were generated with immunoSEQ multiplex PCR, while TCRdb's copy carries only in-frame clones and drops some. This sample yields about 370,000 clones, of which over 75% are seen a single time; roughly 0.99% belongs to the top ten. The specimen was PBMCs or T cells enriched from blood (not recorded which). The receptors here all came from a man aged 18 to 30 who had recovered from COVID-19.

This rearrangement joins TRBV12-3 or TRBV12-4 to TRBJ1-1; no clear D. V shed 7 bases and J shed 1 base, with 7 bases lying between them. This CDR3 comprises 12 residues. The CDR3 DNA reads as TGTGCCAGCATGAGGCAGAACACTGAAGCTTTCTTT. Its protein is CASMRQNTEAFF.

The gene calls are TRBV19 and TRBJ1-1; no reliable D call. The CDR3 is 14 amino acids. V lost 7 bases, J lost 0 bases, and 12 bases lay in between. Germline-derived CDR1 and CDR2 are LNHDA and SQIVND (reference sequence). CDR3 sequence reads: CASTMEYLNTEAFF. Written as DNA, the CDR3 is TGTGCCAGTACCATGGAGTACCTGAACACTGAAGCTTTCTTT.

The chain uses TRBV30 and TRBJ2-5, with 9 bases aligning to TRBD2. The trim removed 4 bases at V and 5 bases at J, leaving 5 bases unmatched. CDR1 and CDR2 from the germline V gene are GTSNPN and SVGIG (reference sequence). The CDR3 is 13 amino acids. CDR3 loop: CAWKREDWETQYF. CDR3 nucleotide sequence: TGTGCCTGGAAGCGGGAGGATTGGGAGACCCAGTACTTC.

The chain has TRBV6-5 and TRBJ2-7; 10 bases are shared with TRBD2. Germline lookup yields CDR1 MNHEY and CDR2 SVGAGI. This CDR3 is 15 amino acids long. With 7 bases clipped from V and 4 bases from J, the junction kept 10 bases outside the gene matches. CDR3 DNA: TGTGCCAGCAACTCTCGGACTAGCGGATCTTACGAGCAGTACTTC. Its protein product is CASNSRTSGSYEQYF.

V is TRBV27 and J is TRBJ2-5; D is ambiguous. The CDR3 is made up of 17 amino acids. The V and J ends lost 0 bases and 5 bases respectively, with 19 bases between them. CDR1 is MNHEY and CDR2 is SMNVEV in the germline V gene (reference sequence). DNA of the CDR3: TGTGCCAGCAGTTTATCTCCCGGCCCAGCCGGAGCGGAGACCCAGTACTTC. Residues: CASSLSPGPAGAETQYF.

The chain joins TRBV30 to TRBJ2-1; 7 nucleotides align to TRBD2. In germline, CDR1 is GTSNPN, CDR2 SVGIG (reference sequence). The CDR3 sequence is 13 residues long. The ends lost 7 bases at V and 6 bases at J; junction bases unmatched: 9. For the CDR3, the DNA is TGTGCCTCCGGGGGGTTCCCCCTCAATGAGCAGTTCTTC. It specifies CASGGFPLNEQFF. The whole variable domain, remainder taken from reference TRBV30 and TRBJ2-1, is SQTIHQWPATLVQPVGSPLSLECTVEGTSNPNLYWYRQAAGRGLQLLFYSVGIGQISSEVPQNLSASRPQDRQFILSSKKLLLSDSGFYLCASGGFPLNEQFFGPGTRLTVL.

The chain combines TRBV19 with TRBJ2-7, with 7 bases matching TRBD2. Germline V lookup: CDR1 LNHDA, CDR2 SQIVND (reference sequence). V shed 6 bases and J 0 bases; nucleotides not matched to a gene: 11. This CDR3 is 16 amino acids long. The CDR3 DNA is TGTGCCAGTAGCACCAACGGGGGGAGTGGCTCCTACGAGCAGTACTTC. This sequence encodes CASSTNGGSGSYEQYF.

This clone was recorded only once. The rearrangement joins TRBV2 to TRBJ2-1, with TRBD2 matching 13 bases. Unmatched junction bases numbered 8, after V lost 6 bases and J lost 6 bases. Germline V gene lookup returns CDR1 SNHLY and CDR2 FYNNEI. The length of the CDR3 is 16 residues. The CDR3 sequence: CASSPTTSGGSNEQFF. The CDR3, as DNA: TGTGCCAGCAGCCCCACGACTAGCGGGGGGTCCAATGAGCAGTTCTTC.

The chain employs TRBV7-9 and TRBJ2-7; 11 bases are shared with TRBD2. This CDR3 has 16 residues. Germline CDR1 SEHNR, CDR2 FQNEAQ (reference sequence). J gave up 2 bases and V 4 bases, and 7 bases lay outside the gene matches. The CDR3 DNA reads TGTGCCAGCAGCTCGGCTAGCGGGAGGTCTACCTACGAGCAGTACTTC. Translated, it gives CASSSASGRSTYEQYF.

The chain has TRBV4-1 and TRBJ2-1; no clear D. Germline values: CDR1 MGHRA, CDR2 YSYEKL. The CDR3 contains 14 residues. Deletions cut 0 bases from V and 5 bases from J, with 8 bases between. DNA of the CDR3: TGCGCCAGCAGCCAAGAATTCCTAAACAATGAGCAGTTCTTC. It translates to CASSQEFLNNEQFF.

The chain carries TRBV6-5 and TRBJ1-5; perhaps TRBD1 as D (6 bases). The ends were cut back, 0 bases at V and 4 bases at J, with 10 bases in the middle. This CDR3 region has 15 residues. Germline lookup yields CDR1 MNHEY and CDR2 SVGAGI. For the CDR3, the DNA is TGTGCCAGCAGTTACTCTGCCGGGACAAATCAGCCCCAGCATTTT. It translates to CASSYSAGTNQPQHF.

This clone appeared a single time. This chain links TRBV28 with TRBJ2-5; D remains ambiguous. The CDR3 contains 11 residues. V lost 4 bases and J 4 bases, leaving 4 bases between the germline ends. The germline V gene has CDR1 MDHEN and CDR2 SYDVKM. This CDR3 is CASSSRETQYF. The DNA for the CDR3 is TGTGCCAGCAGTTCTAGAGAGACCCAGTACTTC.

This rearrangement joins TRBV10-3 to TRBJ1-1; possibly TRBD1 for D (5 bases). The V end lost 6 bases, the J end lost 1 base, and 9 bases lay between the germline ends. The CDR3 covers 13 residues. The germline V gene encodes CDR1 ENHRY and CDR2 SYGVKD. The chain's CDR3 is CAIRQQENTEAFF. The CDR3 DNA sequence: TGTGCCATCAGGCAACAGGAGAACACTGAAGCTTTCTTT.

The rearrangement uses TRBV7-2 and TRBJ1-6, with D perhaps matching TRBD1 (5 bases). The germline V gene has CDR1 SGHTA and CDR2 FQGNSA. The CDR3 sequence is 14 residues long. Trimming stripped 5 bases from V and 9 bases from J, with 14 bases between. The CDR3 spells CASSLRERGSPLHF. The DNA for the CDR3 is TGTGCCAGCAGCCTCAGGGAAAGGGGTTCACCCCTCCACTTT.

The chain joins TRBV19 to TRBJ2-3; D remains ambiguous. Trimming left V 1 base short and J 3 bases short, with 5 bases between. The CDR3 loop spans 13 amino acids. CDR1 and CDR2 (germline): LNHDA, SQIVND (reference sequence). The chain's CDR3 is CASSIVRTDTQYF. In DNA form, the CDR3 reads TGTGCCAGTAGTATAGTCAGGACAGATACGCAGTATTTT. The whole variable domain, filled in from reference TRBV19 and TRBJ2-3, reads DGGITQSPKYLFRKEGQNVTLSCEQNLNHDAMYWYRQDPGQGLRLIYYSQIVNDFQKGDIAEGYSVSREKKESFPLTVTSAQKNPTAFYLCASSIVRTDTQYFGPGTRLTVL.

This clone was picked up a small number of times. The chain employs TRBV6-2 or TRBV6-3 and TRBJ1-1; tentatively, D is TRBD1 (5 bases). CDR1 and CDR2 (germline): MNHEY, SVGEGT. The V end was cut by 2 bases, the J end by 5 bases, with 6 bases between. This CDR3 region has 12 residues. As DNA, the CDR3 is TGTGCCAGCAGTTACGGGGGGACTGAAGCTTTCTTT. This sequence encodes CASSYGGTEAFF.

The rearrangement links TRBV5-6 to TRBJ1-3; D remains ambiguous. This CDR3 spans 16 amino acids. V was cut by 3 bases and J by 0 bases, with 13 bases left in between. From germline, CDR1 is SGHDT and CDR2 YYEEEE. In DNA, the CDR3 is TGTGCCAGCAGCTACCGAAGGCGAGGCTCTGGAAACACCATATATTTT. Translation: CASSYRRRGSGNTIYF.

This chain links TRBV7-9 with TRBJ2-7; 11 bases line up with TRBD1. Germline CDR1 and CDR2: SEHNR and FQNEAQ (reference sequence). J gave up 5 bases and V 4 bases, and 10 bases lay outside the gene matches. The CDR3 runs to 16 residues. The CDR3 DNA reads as TGTGCCAGCAGCTCAAAGGCGGGACAGGGGGGCAACGAGCAGTACTTC. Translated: CASSSKAGQGGNEQYF.

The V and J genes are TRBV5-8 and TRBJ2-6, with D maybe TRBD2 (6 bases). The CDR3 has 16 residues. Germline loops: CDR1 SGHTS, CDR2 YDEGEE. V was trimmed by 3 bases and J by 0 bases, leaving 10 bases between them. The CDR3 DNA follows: TGTGCCAGCAGCTCGGGACTCAGCTCTGGGGCCAACGTCCTGACTTTC. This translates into CASSSGLSSGANVLTF. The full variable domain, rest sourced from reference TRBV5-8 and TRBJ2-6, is EAGVTQSPTHLIKTRGQQATLRCSPISGHTSVYWYQQALGLGLQFLLWYDEGEERNRGNFPPRFSGRQFPNYSSELNVNALELEDSALYLCASSSGLSSGANVLTFGAGSRLTVL.

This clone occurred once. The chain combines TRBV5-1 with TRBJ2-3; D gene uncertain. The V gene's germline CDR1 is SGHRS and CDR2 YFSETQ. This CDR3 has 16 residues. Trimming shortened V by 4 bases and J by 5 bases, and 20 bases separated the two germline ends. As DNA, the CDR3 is TGCGCCAGCAGCGCGCCGAGAGGTCCGATGGAAGATACGCAGTATTTT. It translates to CASSAPRGPMEDTQYF.

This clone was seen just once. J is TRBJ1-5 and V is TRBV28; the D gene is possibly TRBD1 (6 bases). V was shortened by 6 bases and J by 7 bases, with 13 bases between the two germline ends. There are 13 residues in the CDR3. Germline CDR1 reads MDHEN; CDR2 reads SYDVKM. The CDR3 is CASRTGLRQPQHF. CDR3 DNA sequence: TGTGCCAGCAGAACAGGGTTACGCCAGCCCCAGCATTTT.

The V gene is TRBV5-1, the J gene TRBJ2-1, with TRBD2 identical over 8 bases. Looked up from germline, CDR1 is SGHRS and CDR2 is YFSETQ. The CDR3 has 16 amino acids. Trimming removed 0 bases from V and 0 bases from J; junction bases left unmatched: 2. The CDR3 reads CASSLGGTSSYNEQFF. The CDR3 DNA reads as TGCGCCAGCAGCTTGGGTGGGACTAGCTCCTACAATGAGCAGTTCTTC.

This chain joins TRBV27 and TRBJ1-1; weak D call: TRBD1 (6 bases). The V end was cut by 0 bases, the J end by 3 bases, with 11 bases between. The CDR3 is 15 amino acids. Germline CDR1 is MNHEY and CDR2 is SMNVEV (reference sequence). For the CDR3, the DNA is TGTGCCAGCAGTTTATCTCCGACAGGTCACACTGAAGCTTTCTTT. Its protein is CASSLSPTGHTEAFF.